The clone carrying this T cell receptor beta chain has a count of ten or more. Its target is not known. One end of the junction does not line up with germline, which may come from a read error. This sample was included in a study of blood T cells in healthy people across ages. Study-level background: Per two T cells, template switching captured roughly one barcoded beta molecule.

Together with a sample-barcoded 5' primer, a J-beta primer mix was included in a second PCR lasting roughly 6 to 12 cycles. CDR3-containing paired-end reads numbered at least 2.5 million in each sample. Using its own MiXCR run on the 5' RACE reads, TCRdb lists one record per CDR3 protein. The sample lists around 1,500,000 distinct CDR3 sequences; around two fifths were seen once. Regarding the study as a whole: Relative to aged donors, long-lived donors carried more naive CD4+ cells and displayed higher diversity.

This CDR3 is 11 amino acids long. The germline V gene has CDR1 MGHRA and CDR2 YSYEKL. Donors ranged from 6 to 90 years old and were healthy Caucasians in Russia. The rearrangement joins TRBV4-1 to TRBJ1-2; 7 bases are a match to TRBD1. Sequenced input: blood. The sequence derives from a woman younger than 35 in good health. The CDR3 DNA reads TGTGCCAGCAGCCAGGGGGATGGCTACACCTTC. Its protein is CASSQGDGYTF.